This is a list of T cell receptor beta chains from one sample in a study of blood T cell repertoires in COVID-19. The data were produced by immunoSEQ multiplex PCR, yet TCRdb's version contains in-frame clones alone and is incomplete. The profile covers 28,000 or so clones, with roughly 90% appearing a single time and about 16% taken by the ten largest. Specimen: peripheral blood. Receptors were obtained from a human donor with active COVID-19. The donor label of this sample is uncertain. Both conserved end residues are part of each CDR3. D genes are given only for firm matches. Some rows have no size entry. The others give once, few or many, or a class for an expanded clone.

>NA|TRBJ2-7|TRBD1|TRBV10-3
TGTGCCATCAGTCGGGACAGCTCCTACGAGCAGTACTTC
CAISRDSSYEQYF
>NA|TRBJ1-3|TRBD1|TRBV2
TGTGCCAGCAGGTCCGGGACAGCCTCCTCTGGAAACACCATATATTTT
CASRSGTASSGNTIYF
>NA|TRBJ2-1|TRBD2|TRBV25-1
TGTGCCAGCAGTGAACCTTACGGGAGGAAAGCAGTTGAGCAGTTCTTC
CASSEPYGRKAVEQFF
>NA|TRBJ2-7|TRBD1|TRBV28
TGTGCCAGCAGTTCGGGACAGCAGAGAGAGCAGTACTTC
CASSSGQQREQYF
>NA|TRBJ2-4|NA|TRBV10-3
TGTGCCATCAGTGCAGTGGAAGGGGGCATTCAGTACTTC
CAISAVEGGIQYF
>NA|TRBJ1-2|NA|TRBV9
TGTGCCAGCAGCGTAGAACAGGCACCCTATGGCTACACCTTC
CASSVEQAPYGYTF
>NA|TRBJ1-2|NA|TRBV5-4
TGTGCCAGCAGGCGGGTCACTAGCTATGGCTACACCTTC
CASRRVTSYGYTF
>NA|TRBJ2-7|TRBD1|TRBV28
TGTGCCAGCAGTTCCCCGACAGGGTCCTACGAGCAGTACTTC
CASSSPTGSYEQYF
>NA|TRBJ1-5|TRBD1|TRBV2
TGTGCCAGCAGAGGGGGACAGGGAAATCAGCCCCAGCATTTT
CASRGGQGNQPQHF
>few|TRBJ2-7|TRBD2|TRBV7-9
TGTGCCAGCAGCTTGACTAGCGGGTCCTACGAGCAGTACTTC
CASSLTSGSYEQYF
>NA|TRBJ2-7|NA|TRBV7-2
TGTGCCAGCAGCTCCACCTACGAGCAGTACTTC
CASSSTYEQYF
>few|TRBJ2-7|NA|TRBV7-9
TGTGCCAGCGGGAGACAGGACCACTACGAGCAGTACTTC
CASGRQDHYEQYF
>once|TRBJ1-4|NA|TRBV2
TGTGCCAGCAGTGTCTCCCGGGTGCCAAGTGAAAAACTGTTTTTT
CASSVSRVPSEKLFF
>NA|TRBJ2-3|NA|TRBV25-1
TGTGCCAGCAGTGATTTCGGTACGCAGTATTTT
CASSDFGTQYF
>NA|TRBJ1-6|NA|TRBV25-1
TGTGCCAGCTCCCAGGGCCAAAGCTCCTATAATTCACCCCTCCACTTT
CASSQGQSSYNSPLHF
>NA|TRBJ1-2|TRBD1|TRBV19
TGTGCCAGTAGTTCTCCAGGGGGATCGAACTATGGCTACACCTTC
CASSSPGGSNYGYTF
>NA|TRBJ2-7|TRBD2|TRBV7-2
TGTGCCAGCAGCCCGTGGGCCCAGCGGGGGAGCTACGAGCAGTACTTC
CASSPWAQRGSYEQYF
>NA|TRBJ1-5|NA|TRBV27
TGTGCCAGCGACTGGGGGAGGCAGCGCAATCAGCCCCAGCATTTT
CASDWGRQRNQPQHF
>once|TRBJ2-2|TRBD1|TRBV3-1/TRBV3-2
TGTGCCAGCAGCCAAGAACGGGACAGGGGATCCTATTCGAACACCGGGGAGCTGTTTTTT
CASSQERDRGSYSNTGELFF
>NA|TRBJ2-3|TRBD1|TRBV11-2
TGTGCCAGCAGCTTAGATGGGACAGGGTCAGATACGCAGTATTTT
CASSLDGTGSDTQYF
>NA|TRBJ2-1|TRBD1|TRBV3-1/TRBV3-2
TGTGCCAGCACCATAAGACAGGGGGGAGATGAGCAGTTCTTC
CASTIRQGGDEQFF
>NA|TRBJ2-1|TRBD2|TRBV27
TGTGCCAGCAGTTCGTTAGCGGGGGGCCAGTACAATGAGCAGTTCTTC
CASSSLAGGQYNEQFF
>NA|TRBJ2-2|NA|TRBV20-1
TGCAGTGCTAGTAGGAGATTCACCGGGGAGCTGTTTTTT
CSASRRFTGELFF
>NA|TRBJ2-3|TRBD1|TRBV9
TGTGCCAGCAGCGTAGAGGGACAGCCCACAGATACGCAGTATTTT
CASSVEGQPTDTQYF
>NA|TRBJ1-1|TRBD1|TRBV5-1
TGCGCCAGCAGCTTGGGACAGGGGCTTTACACTGAAGCTTTCTTT
CASSLGQGLYTEAFF
>once|TRBJ1-1|NA|TRBV7-2
TGTGCCAGCAGCACATGGTCGGGGGGCTACACTGAAGCTTTCTTT
CASSTWSGGYTEAFF
>once|TRBJ1-2|TRBD1|TRBV5-1
TGCGCCAGCAGCTTGGAGGGGGACAGTTATGGCTACACCTTC
CASSLEGDSYGYTF
>NA|TRBJ2-3|TRBD2|TRBV28
TGTGCCAGCAGATCCTCAACTCTAGCGGGGGCATTCACAGATACGCAGTATTTT
CASRSSTLAGAFTDTQYF
>once|TRBJ1-6|TRBD1|TRBV2
TGTGCCAGCGGGGGACAGGGGGGCCAGAGCTCCTATAATTCACCCCTCCACTTT
CASGGQGGQSSYNSPLHF
>few|TRBJ1-1|NA|TRBV9
TGTGCCAGCAGCGTCGAGGGGGGGAGATTGAACACTGAAGCTTTCTTT
CASSVEGGRLNTEAFF
>NA|TRBJ2-2|TRBD2|TRBV19
TGTGCCAGTAGTATGGGACTAGCCACCGGGGAGCTGTTTTTT
CASSMGLATGELFF
>NA|TRBJ2-1|TRBD2|TRBV9
TGTGCCAGCAGCGTAGGGTTAGCGGGAGGGAATTACAATGAGCAGTTCTTC
CASSVGLAGGNYNEQFF